This T cell receptor (beta chain) was captured by sequencing in a study of CD8 T cells in ankylosing spondylitis. Points from the study as a whole: As reported, disease-linked clones showed significant enrichment in matched ankylosing spondylitis synovial fluid. What seemed typical of ankylosing spondylitis blood was a TCR beta motif built from eight highly homologous variants. Disease-linked clones had a CD8+ phenotype and relatively low frequency in peripheral blood.

Quantitative 5'-RACE with molecular barcodes generated TCR beta libraries. TCRdb re-called the 5' RACE reads with MiXCR, one entry per CDR3 protein. The repertoire has about 210,000 distinct CDR3 sequences, approximately 7.3% of them found once; the top ten carry more than 13%. This clonotype showed up just a few times. Its antigen is currently unknown. Germline CDR1 SNHLY, CDR2 FYNNEI. This CDR3 is 14 amino acids long. V lost 9 bases and J lost 7, with 19 bases in between. The TCR was taken from a male donor with ankylosing spondylitis. The V and J genes are TRBV2 and TRBJ2-1; D remains unclear. The sample was blood, either unsorted or a sorted T cell fraction (not recorded which). The CDR3 nucleotides read TGTGCCAGGGCTGTCGGGCGCCTGGGGAATGAGCAGTTCTTC. This codes for CARAVGRLGNEQFF.